One sample yielded the 12 T cell receptor beta chains listed below, sequenced in a study of control samples from healthy donors and cancer patients. Measured with immunoSEQ multiplex PCR; TCRdb has only the in-frame clones, and not every one. There are some 130,000 clones in the sample; roughly 90% occur only once, and about 1.9% lies in the top ten. Sequencing input: blood. The source is a woman aged 45-65 years in good health.

The count of this clone is one. This chain uses TRBV11-3 with TRBJ2-3; D ambiguous. V was shortened by 2 bases and J by 1 base, with 10 bases between the two germline ends. CDR1 and CDR2 (germline): SGHNT, YENEEA. The CDR3 runs 15 residues. CDR3 sequence reads: CASSLSYGGTDTQYF. The DNA of the CDR3 is TGTGCCAGCAGCTTATCGTACGGCGGCACAGATACGCAGTATTTT.

The chain is built from TRBV6-6 and TRBJ1-2; 7 nucleotides agree with TRBD1. Germline CDR1 is MNHNY and CDR2 is SVGAGI (reference sequence). The CDR3 has 12 amino acids. V shed 5 bases and J 10 bases; nucleotides not matched to a gene: 7. The CDR3: CASSNPQGNYTF. CDR3 sequence (DNA): TGTGCCAGCAGTAACCCACAGGGGAACTACACCTTC.

The CDR3 reads CATQRTGQLSYGYTF. CDR3 bases: TGTGCCACCCAGAGGACGGGTCAGTTATCCTATGGCTACACCTTC. The chain joins TRBV6-5 to TRBJ1-2; D is undetermined. This CDR3 is 15 amino acids long. Germline lookup yields CDR1 MNHEY and CDR2 SVGAGI. The germline V and J ends were trimmed by 10 bases and 4 bases, with 22 bases remaining between them.

The CDR3 loop reads CASTTTGNTEAFF. The CDR3 DNA reads as TGTGCCAGTACGACCACAGGGAACACTGAAGCTTTCTTT. This sequence joins TRBV19 and TRBJ1-1; TRBD1 might be the D (5 bases). The CDR3 consists of 13 residues. Trimming stripped 7 bases from V and 1 base from J, with 10 bases between. CDR1 and CDR2 (germline): LNHDA, SQIVND (reference sequence).

This clone was recorded once. V gene TRBV29-1 combines with J gene TRBJ2-7, with D possibly being TRBD1 (5 bases). Trimming left V 7 bases short and J 2 bases short, with 15 bases between. This CDR3 has 13 residues. The V gene's germline CDR1 is SQVTM and CDR2 ANQGSEA. CDR3 bases: TGCAGCGCCTTAACGACAGCTACCTACGAGCAGTACTTC. Translated, it gives CSALTTATYEQYF.

This chain links TRBV28 with TRBJ1-1, with 10 bases identical to TRBD1. Germline trimming cut 6 bases from V and 5 bases from J; bases unmatched to any gene: 3. CDR1 and CDR2 from the germline V gene are MDHEN and SYDVKM. CDR3 length: 13 amino acids. The CDR3 here is CASRTGGRTEAFF. The CDR3 region has the DNA TGTGCCAGCAGGACAGGGGGCCGGACTGAAGCTTTCTTT.

This clone was detected a few times. The chain links TRBV3-1 (or the pseudogene TRBV3-2) to TRBJ2-1; D may be TRBD1 or TRBD2 (6 bases each). With 3 bases removed from V and 12 bases from J, the gap between germline ends came to 18 bases. Looked up from germline, CDR1 is LGHDT and CDR2 is YNNKEL (reference sequence). There are 14 residues in the CDR3. CDR3 DNA sequence: TGTGCCAGCAGCCAGACCCACGAGGGGGGAATGCAGTTCTTC. Its translation is CASSQTHEGGMQFF.

This CDR3 reads CASTLMRGGAGTEAFF. The CDR3, as DNA: TGTGCCAGTACTTTAATGCGGGGGGGCGCGGGCACTGAAGCTTTCTTT. This sequence joins TRBV19 and TRBJ1-1; D is perhaps TRBD1 (6 bases). V lost 7 bases and J lost 4, with 22 bases in between. This CDR3 comprises 16 residues. CDR1 and CDR2 (germline): LNHDA, SQIVND (reference sequence). Based on the CDR3 plus reference TRBV19 and TRBJ1-1, the full variable domain is DGGITQSPKYLFRKEGQNVTLSCEQNLNHDAMYWYRQDPGQGLRLIYYSQIVNDFQKGDIAEGYSVSREKKESFPLTVTSAQKNPTAFYLCASTLMRGGAGTEAFFGQGTRLTVV.

Only one count was recorded for this clone. The J gene is TRBJ1-2, the V gene TRBV20-1; 7 bases line up with TRBD1. CDR1 and CDR2 (germline): DFQATT, SNEGSKA (reference sequence). The CDR3 sequence is 10 residues long. CDR3 DNA sequence: TGCATGGGACAGTACTATGGCTACACCTTC. Translating gives CMGQYYGYTF.

The gene calls are TRBV3-1 (or the pseudogene TRBV3-2) and TRBJ2-3, with D tentatively TRBD1 or TRBD2 (5 bases each). Trimming removed 4 bases at V and 0 bases at J, with 14 bases between. CDR1 and CDR2 from the germline V gene are LGHDT and YNNKEL (reference sequence). The CDR3 has 16 residues. As DNA, the CDR3 is TGTGCCAGCAGCCTGTCCGGGACGAGAAGCACAGATACGCAGTATTTT. It is translated as CASSLSGTRSTDTQYF.

The chain employs TRBV5-1 and TRBJ2-1; 9 bases line up with TRBD2. Trimming removed 0 bases from V and 7 bases from J; junction bases left unmatched: 5. The CDR3 has 15 residues. The V gene's germline CDR1 is SGHRS and CDR2 YFSETQ. CDR3 amino acids: CASSLAAGGGNEQFF. CDR3 DNA sequence: TGCGCCAGCAGCTTGGCAGCGGGGGGAGGGAATGAGCAGTTCTTC.

The chain employs TRBV24-1 and TRBJ1-5; a possible D gene is TRBD1 (5 bases). V was pared by 4 bases and J by 9 bases, with 9 bases between. The CDR3 length is 12 residues. Looked up from germline, CDR1 is KGHDR and CDR2 is SFDVKD. The CDR3 DNA is TGTGCCACCAGTGAATCAGGGTGGCCCCAGCATTTT. This sequence encodes CATSESGWPQHF.